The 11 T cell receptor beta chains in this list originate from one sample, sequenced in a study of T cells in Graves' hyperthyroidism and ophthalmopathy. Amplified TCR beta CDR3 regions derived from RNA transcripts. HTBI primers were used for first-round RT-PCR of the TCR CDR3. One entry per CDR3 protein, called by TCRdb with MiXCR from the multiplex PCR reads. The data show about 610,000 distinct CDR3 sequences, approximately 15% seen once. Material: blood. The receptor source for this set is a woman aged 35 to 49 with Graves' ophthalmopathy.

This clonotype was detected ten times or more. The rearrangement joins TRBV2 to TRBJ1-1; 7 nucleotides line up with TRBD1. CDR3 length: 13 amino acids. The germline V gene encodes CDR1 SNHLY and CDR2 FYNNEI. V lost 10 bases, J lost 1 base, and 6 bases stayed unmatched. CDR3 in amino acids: CANNRGSNTEAFF. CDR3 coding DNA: TGTGCCAACAACAGGGGATCGAACACTGAAGCTTTCTTT.

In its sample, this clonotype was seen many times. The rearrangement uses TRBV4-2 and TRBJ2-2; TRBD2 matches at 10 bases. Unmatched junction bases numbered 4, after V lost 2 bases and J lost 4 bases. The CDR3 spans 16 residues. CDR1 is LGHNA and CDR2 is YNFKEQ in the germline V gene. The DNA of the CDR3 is TGTGCCAGCAGCCAACTAGCGGGAGTCAGCACCGGGGAGCTGTTTTTT. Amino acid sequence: CASSQLAGVSTGELFF.

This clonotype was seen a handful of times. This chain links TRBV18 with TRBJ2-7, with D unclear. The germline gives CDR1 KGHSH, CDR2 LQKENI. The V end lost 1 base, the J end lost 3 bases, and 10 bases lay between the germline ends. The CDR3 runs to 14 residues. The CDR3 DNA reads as TGTGCCAGCTCACCACTTTTACAGAGCTACGAGCAGTACTTC. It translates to CASSPLLQSYEQYF.

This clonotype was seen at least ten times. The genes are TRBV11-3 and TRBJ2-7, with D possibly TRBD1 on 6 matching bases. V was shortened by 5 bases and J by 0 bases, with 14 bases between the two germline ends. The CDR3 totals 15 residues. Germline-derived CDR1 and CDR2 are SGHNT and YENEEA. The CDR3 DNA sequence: TGTGCCAGCAGCCTCCGGGACAAACTCTCCTACGAGCAGTACTTC. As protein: CASSLRDKLSYEQYF.

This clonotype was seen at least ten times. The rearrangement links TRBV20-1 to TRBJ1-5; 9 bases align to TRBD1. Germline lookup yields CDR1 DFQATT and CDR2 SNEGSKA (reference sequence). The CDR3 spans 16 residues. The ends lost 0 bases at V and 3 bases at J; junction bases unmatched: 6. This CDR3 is CSAREAGQGSNQPQHF. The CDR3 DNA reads TGCAGTGCTAGAGAGGCAGGACAGGGGTCCAATCAGCCCCAGCATTTT.

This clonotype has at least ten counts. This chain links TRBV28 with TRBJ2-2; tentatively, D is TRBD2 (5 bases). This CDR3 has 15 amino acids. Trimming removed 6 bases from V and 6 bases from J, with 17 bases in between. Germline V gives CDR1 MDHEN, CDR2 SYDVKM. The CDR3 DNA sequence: TGTGCCAGCAGACCGCCGACTACCCACCCCGGGGAGCTGTTTTTT. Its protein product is CASRPPTTHPGELFF.

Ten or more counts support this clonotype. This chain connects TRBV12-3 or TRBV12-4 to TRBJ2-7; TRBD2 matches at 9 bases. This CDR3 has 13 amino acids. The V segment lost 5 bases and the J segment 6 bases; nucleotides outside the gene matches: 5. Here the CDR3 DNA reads TGTGCCAGCAGTCGAGTTAGCGGGAGCGAGCAGTACTTC. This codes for CASSRVSGSEQYF.

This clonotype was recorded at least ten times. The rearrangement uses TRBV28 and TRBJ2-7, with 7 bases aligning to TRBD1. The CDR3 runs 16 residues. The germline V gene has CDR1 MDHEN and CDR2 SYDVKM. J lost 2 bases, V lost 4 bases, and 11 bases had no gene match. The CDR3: CASSSLTGATPYEQYF. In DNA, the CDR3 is TGTGCCAGCAGTTCCCTAACAGGGGCCACTCCCTACGAGCAGTACTTC.

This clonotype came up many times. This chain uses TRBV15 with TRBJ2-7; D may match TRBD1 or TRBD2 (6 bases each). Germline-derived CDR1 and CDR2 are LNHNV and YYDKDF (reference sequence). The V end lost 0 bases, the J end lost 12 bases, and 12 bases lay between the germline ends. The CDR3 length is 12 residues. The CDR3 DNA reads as TGTGCCACCAGCAGAGATGAGGGGGGAAGGTACTTC. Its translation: CATSRDEGGRYF. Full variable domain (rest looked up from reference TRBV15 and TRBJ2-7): DAMVIQNPRYQVTQFGKPVTLSCSQTLNHNVMYWYQQKSSQAPKLLFHYYDKDFNNEADTPDNFQSRRPNTSFCFLDIRSPGLGDTAMYLCATSRDEGGRYFGPGTRLTVT.

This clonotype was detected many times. Here the CDR3 reads CASSLGGQGGEQYF. DNA of the CDR3: TGTGCCAGCAGTTTAGGAGGACAGGGAGGCGAGCAGTACTTC. The genes are TRBV12-3 or TRBV12-4 and TRBJ2-7, with 8 bases fitting TRBD1. The ends lost 1 base at V and 6 bases at J; junction bases unmatched: 5. The CDR3 has 14 amino acids.

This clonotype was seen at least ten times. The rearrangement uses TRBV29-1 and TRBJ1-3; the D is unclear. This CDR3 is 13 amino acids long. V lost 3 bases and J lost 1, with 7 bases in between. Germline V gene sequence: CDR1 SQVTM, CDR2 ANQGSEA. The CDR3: CSVERGSGNTIYF. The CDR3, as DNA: TGCAGCGTTGAGCGGGGATCTGGAAACACCATATATTTT.